The clone carrying this T cell receptor beta chain was detected only a few times. Its antigen is as yet unknown. This entry belongs to a study of blood T cells in healthy people across ages. Study-level results: Diversity estimated from one million T cells was considered an underestimate.

CDR3 length equals 15 residues. V lost 5 bases, J lost 2 bases, and 15 bases lay in between. CDR1 and CDR2 from the germline V gene are MGHDK and SYGVNS. Sample-barcoded 5' priming and a J-beta primer mix drove a second PCR of roughly 6 to 12 cycles. MiXCR, applied by TCRdb to the 5' RACE reads, yields one record per CDR3 protein. The sample yields under 850,000 distinct CDR3 sequences, 35% to 40% seen once. The TCR was taken from a man aged 18-30 years in good health. Sample: blood. The J gene is TRBJ2-5, the V gene TRBV25-1; TRBD1 might be the D (6 bases). The CDR3: CASSPTGTGQETQYF. The CDR3 DNA reads as TGTGCCAGCAGTCCAACAGGGACGGGACAAGAGACCCAGTACTTC.